Sequencing of this T cell receptor beta chain was carried out in a study of neoadjuvant anti-PD-1 for oral cavity cancer. Study-level information: Patients without progression received a fourth nivolumab dose around day 43, then surgical resection on days 50-56. Study-wide results and caveats: Post-nivolumab, blood T cell clonality was significantly elevated in non-responders.

Clones were sequenced by immunoSEQ multiplex PCR, and TCRdb holds only the in-frame ones, with some missing. The table has about 72,000 clones, about 86% seen once. This clone has only one observation. Its cognate antigen is unknown. V lost 1 base and J 0 bases, leaving 10 bases between the germline ends. This CDR3 comprises 15 residues. The V gene's germline CDR1 is SGHNT and CDR2 YYREEE (reference sequence). The sample here was PBMCs, taken before nivolumab (anti-PD-1) treatment. The chain carries TRBV5-4 and TRBJ1-1, with no clear D. The receptor was isolated from a person aged 40 to 85 with oral cavity squamous cell carcinoma. The CDR3 here is CASSLPPGLNTEAFF. CDR3 bases: TGTGCCAGCAGCTTGCCCCCGGGTTTGAACACTGAAGCTTTCTTT.